Presented here are 7 T cell receptor beta chains from one specimen sequenced in a study of shared clonotypes between healthy human individuals. The repertoire was sequenced with immunoSEQ multiplex PCR; TCRdb's copy has only in-frame clones and lacks some. The repertoire holds roughly 1,100,000 clones, with about 76% as singletons. Sequencing was carried out using memory CD4+ T cells sorted from blood. The subset is: CD45RA-negative fraction. Receptors originate from a man aged 18 to 29 in good health.

The rearrangement links TRBV2 to TRBJ1-5, with a weak D call TRBD1 (5 bases). This CDR3 has 15 residues. The germline V gene encodes CDR1 SNHLY and CDR2 FYNNEI. Deletions cut 8 bases from V and 0 bases from J, with 14 bases between. Here the CDR3 DNA reads TGTGCCAGCGCACAGGCCTTCCTTAGCAATCAGCCCCAGCATTTT. This gives the protein CASAQAFLSNQPQHF. Supplemented by reference TRBV2 and TRBJ1-5, the full variable domain reads EPEVTQTPSHQVTQMGQEVILRCVPISNHLYFYWYRQILGQKVEFLVSFYNNEISEKSEIFDDQFSVERPDGSNFTLKIRSTKLEDSAMYFCASAQAFLSNQPQHFGDGTRLSIL.

Concerning this clone: An end of the junction does not agree with germline; a read error may underlie this. Other DNA sequences in this sample translate to the same CDR3. The chain has TRBV18 and TRBJ1-1; weak D call: TRBD1 (6 bases). The CDR3 is 13 residues long. Germline CDR1 is KGHSH and CDR2 is LQKENI. The CDR3 bases are TGTGCCAGCTCGCCACAGGGGAACACTGAAGCTTTCTTT. It is translated as CASSPQGNTEAFF.

The rearrangement links TRBV29-1 to TRBJ2-5, with D perhaps TRBD1 or TRBD2 (5 bases each). The germline CDR1 and CDR2 sequences are SQVTM and ANQGSEA. Trimming shortened V by 8 bases and J by 4 bases, and 17 bases separated the two germline ends. The length of the CDR3 is 13 residues. The chain's CDR3 is CSPSPGTGETQYF. CDR3 nucleotides: TGCAGCCCCAGTCCTGGGACGGGAGAGACCCAGTACTTC. Full variable domain (remainder filled in from reference TRBV29-1 and TRBJ2-5): SAVISQKPSRDICQRGTSLTIQCQVDSQVTMMFWYRQQPGQSLTLIATANQGSEATYESGFVIDKFPISRPNLTFSTLTVSNMSPEDSSIYLCSPSPGTGETQYFGPGTRLLVL.

This sequence joins TRBV10-3 and TRBJ2-5; D possibly uses TRBD1 or TRBD2 (5 bases each). Per germline, CDR1 ENHRY and CDR2 SYGVKD. The V and J ends lost 4 bases and 5 bases respectively, with 14 bases between them. The CDR3 runs 14 residues. CDR3 in amino acids: CAISGDPHEETQYF. CDR3 DNA: TGTGCCATCAGTGGGGACCCTCATGAGGAGACCCAGTACTTC.

This clone was seen a single time. V gene TRBV18 combines with J gene TRBJ1-5; 9 nucleotides align to TRBD1. This CDR3 has 16 amino acids. Germline V gives CDR1 KGHSH, CDR2 LQKENI. V dropped 1 base and J dropped 3; count of bases not matched to a gene: 4. The CDR3 sequence is CASSPQQGAINQPQHF. CDR3 nucleotide sequence: TGTGCCAGCTCACCACAACAGGGGGCTATCAATCAGCCCCAGCATTTT.

This clone was detected only a few times. The J gene is TRBJ2-4, the V gene TRBV7-2; 9 nucleotides line up with TRBD2. The V gene end was trimmed by 5 bases and the J gene end by 7 bases; junction bases not matched to a gene: 9. Per germline, CDR1 SGHTA and CDR2 FQGNSA. There are 15 residues in the CDR3. CDR3 amino acids: CASSRLAGAGNIQYF. DNA for the CDR3: TGTGCCAGCAGCCGATTAGCGGGAGCGGGTAACATTCAGTACTTC.

The chain employs TRBV6-6 and TRBJ1-5; 8 bases map to TRBD1. Germline V lookup: CDR1 MNHNY, CDR2 SVGAGI (reference sequence). V shed 6 bases, J shed 8 bases, and the junction held 6 bases outside the gene matches. CDR3 size: 13 residues. In DNA form, the CDR3 reads TGTGCCAGCAGACAAACAGGGGGAGAGCCCCAGCATTTT. Protein product: CASRQTGGEPQHF.